This T cell receptor beta chain stems from a study of T cells in Graves' hyperthyroidism and ophthalmopathy. Findings and caveats of the study: From stable hyperthyroidism, ophthalmopathy was set apart by a 13 V-J model.

Newly diagnosed hyperthyroidism, duration under 2 months, in patients aged 18 to 65. Not enrolled were patients with uncontrolled infection, other autoimmune disease, pregnancy or lactation. Thyroid ultrasound, orbital computed tomography, clinical symptoms, and serum thyroxine and TRAb underpinned diagnoses. CDR3 length equals 13 residues. The V gene's germline CDR1 is LGHNA and CDR2 YNFKEQ. The germline V and J ends were trimmed by 2 bases and 6 bases, with 10 bases remaining between them. Template material for amplifying TCR beta CDR3 regions consisted of RNA transcripts. Using the HTBI primer set, a first-round RT-PCR was run on the TCR CDR3. TCRdb re-analysed the multiplex PCR reads in MiXCR, keeping a single row per CDR3 protein. Of a few hundred thousand distinct CDR3 sequences in the sample, just over 45% were seen once. This clonotype was detected many times. The target antigen is unknown.

Sequenced sample: peripheral blood or thyroid tissue (not recorded which). The source of this sequence is a woman aged 18-29 years with Graves' hyperthyroidism. The chain employs TRBV4-2 and TRBJ1-2, with unresolved D. The CDR3, as DNA: TGTGCCAGCAGCCAAACCGAGATTGATGGCTACACCTTC. Protein: CASSQTEIDGYTF.